The rows below give T cell receptor beta chains drawn from one sample of a study of cytomegalovirus exposure and HLA in healthy donors. Data came from immunoSEQ multiplex PCR; TCRdb stores just in-frame clones and leaves some out. The sample holds about 180,000 clones, just over 70% seen once. Material: PBMCs. The source is a human donor in good health. CDR3s include the opening cysteine and the closing phenylalanine or tryptophan. D genes are given only for firm matches. Clone size is not always given. Where it is, it says once, few, many or a class for expanded clones.

clone_size d_call j_call v_call cdr3_aa cdr3_nt
NA NA TRBJ2-1 TRBV6-1 CASSASYNEQFF TGTGCCAGCAGTGCCAGCTACAATGAGCAGTTCTTC
NA TRBD1 TRBJ1-2 TRBV4-1 CASSQVARGQSGGYTF TGCGCCAGCAGCCAAGTGGCTAGGGGGCAGAGCGGTGGCTACACCTTC
NA NA TRBJ2-5 TRBV9 CASSVGTAVRETQYF TGTGCCAGCAGCGTAGGGACAGCAGTACGAGAGACCCAGTACTTC
few TRBD2 TRBJ2-3 TRBV10-3 CAISGQLLAGGQDTQYF TGTGCCATCAGTGGCCAACTTCTAGCGGGGGGGCAAGATACGCAGTATTTT
few NA TRBJ1-1 TRBV6-6 CASSYSRRGNTEAFF TGTGCCAGCAGTTACTCGCGTCGGGGGAACACTGAAGCTTTCTTT
few NA TRBJ1-2 TRBV6-1 CASSRGSNYGYTF TGTGCCAGCAGCCGAGGGTCTAACTATGGCTACACCTTC
once TRBD2 TRBJ2-7 TRBV27 CASSSLGTSGGKSSYEQYF TGTGCCAGCAGTTCCCTCGGGACTAGCGGGGGTAAGAGCTCCTACGAGCAGTACTTC
NA NA TRBJ1-1 TRBV27 CASSLTGLWTEAFF TGTGCCAGCAGCTTAACAGGTCTCTGGACTGAAGCTTTCTTT
NA TRBD2 TRBJ2-3 TRBV5-4 CASSEIAGGLTDTQYF TGTGCCAGCAGCGAAATAGCGGGGGGCCTCACAGATACGCAGTATTTT
NA NA TRBJ2-1 TRBV6-1 CASSNYEQFF TGTGCCAGCAGTAACTATGAGCAGTTCTTC
NA NA TRBJ1-5 TRBV10-3 CAITAGDAQPQHF TGTGCCATCACCGCAGGGGACGCTCAGCCCCAGCATTTT
once NA TRBJ2-7 TRBV12-5 CASGLAYVGNEQYF TGTGCTAGTGGTTTGGCCTATGTGGGCAACGAGCAGTACTTC
NA NA TRBJ1-6 TRBV7-2 CASSPRVQTPLHF TGTGCCAGCAGCCCCAGGGTCCAAACACCCCTCCACTTT
few NA TRBJ1-1 TRBV7-9 CASSLSGQHMNTEAFF TGTGCCAGCAGCTTATCAGGACAGCACATGAACACTGAAGCTTTCTTT
NA TRBD1 TRBJ1-1 TRBV28 CASRSGQGGTEAFF TGTGCCAGCAGGTCGGGACAGGGAGGCACTGAAGCTTTCTTT
NA NA TRBJ2-1 TRBV11-2 CASSYKTLYLYNEQFF TGTGCCAGCAGCTACAAGACACTTTACCTTTACAATGAGCAGTTCTTC
few TRBD2 TRBJ2-2 TRBV5-4 CASSSYRGAGGPAGELFF TGTGCCAGCAGCTCCTACCGTGGAGCGGGGGGGCCAGCCGGGGAGCTGTTTTTT
NA TRBD1 TRBJ2-7 TRBV12-5 CASGRQGRREQYF TGTGCTAGTGGCAGACAGGGGAGGCGCGAGCAGTACTTC
NA TRBD1 TRBJ1-1 TRBV19 CASSKRPGTEGSEAFF TGTGCCAGTAGTAAAAGACCCGGGACAGAAGGTTCTGAAGCTTTCTTT
NA NA TRBJ1-2 TRBV7-2 CASSLRQSEYGYTF TGTGCCAGCAGCTTAAGACAGTCGGAATATGGCTACACCTTC
NA TRBD2 TRBJ2-1 TRBV7-8 CASSLGASGGSYNEQFF TGTGCCAGCAGCTTAGGGGCTAGCGGGGGGTCATACAATGAGCAGTTCTTC